These T cell receptor beta chains were read from a single sample in a study of cytomegalovirus exposure and HLA in healthy donors. Generated by immunoSEQ multiplex PCR, the TCRdb table keeps only in-frame clones and is missing some. The table includes over 120,000 clones, over 80% detected once. The source material was PBMCs. These receptors were taken from a woman in her twenties or thirties in good health and CMV-seronegative. Each CDR3 is given with its conserved first and last residue. A D gene is named only where the DNA matches it firmly. For some rows the clone size is stated as once, few or many, or as a class when expanded; others skip it.

>many|TRBJ1-2|TRBV2|TRBD1
CASSPDRVYGYTF
TGTGCCAGCAGTCCGGACAGGGTTTATGGCTACACCTTC
>-|TRBJ2-7|TRBV19|TRBD1
CASSISSGQGGSYEQYF
TGTGCCAGTAGTATCTCCTCTGGACAGGGCGGTTCGTACGAGCAGTACTTC
>once|TRBJ2-7|TRBV11-2|TRBD2
CASSFRLAGARTYEQYF
TGTGCCAGCAGCTTTCGGCTAGCGGGGGCCAGAACCTACGAGCAGTACTTC
>few|TRBJ1-1|TRBV10-1|-
CASSEAGTQATEAFF
TGCGCCAGCAGTGAAGCTGGAACCCAGGCTACTGAAGCTTTCTTT
>few|TRBJ1-1|TRBV5-1|-
CASSLKQGGNTEAFF
TGCGCCAGCAGCTTGAAGCAGGGTGGTAACACTGAAGCTTTCTTT
>-|TRBJ2-6|TRBV7-9|-
CASSFETIGANVLTF
TGTGCCAGCAGCTTCGAAACAATTGGGGCCAACGTCCTGACTTTC
>-|TRBJ2-3|TRBV2|-
CASSEGGSTDTQYF
TGTGCCAGCAGTGAAGGAGGGAGCACAGATACGCAGTATTTT
>few|TRBJ1-4|TRBV30|-
CAWGVGAGANEKLFF
TGTGCCTGGGGGGTAGGGGCAGGGGCTAATGAAAAACTGTTTTTT
>-|TRBJ2-5|TRBV18|-
CASSSSRRETQYF
TGTGCCAGCTCATCATCTCGGCGGGAGACCCAGTACTTC
>-|TRBJ1-6|TRBV18|-
CASSPRSSYNSPLHF
TGTGCCAGCTCACCAAGGAGCTCCTATAATTCACCCCTCCACTTT
>-|TRBJ2-5|TRBV5-1|-
CASSPGRLQETQYF
TGCGCCAGCAGCCCGGGTCGGCTCCAAGAGACCCAGTACTTC
>once|TRBJ2-1|TRBV7-3|-
CASSLSAVGEQFF
TGTGCCAGCAGCTTAAGTGCGGTCGGTGAGCAGTTCTTC
>-|TRBJ1-1|TRBV27|-
CASSADGGQWYTEAFF
TGTGCCAGCAGTGCCGACGGGGGGCAATGGTACACTGAAGCTTTCTTT
>-|TRBJ2-3|TRBV11-2|-
CASSPRGGRGWSDTQYF
TGTGCCAGCAGCCCTAGGGGAGGTAGGGGCTGGTCAGATACGCAGTATTTT
>-|TRBJ2-1|TRBV4-1|TRBD1
CASSQDRGTGVFF
TGCGCCAGCAGCCAAGATAGGGGGACAGGGGTGTTCTTC
>-|TRBJ1-2|TRBV5-1|-
CASNSVGALSGYTF
TGCGCCAGCAACTCCGTGGGGGCCTTGAGTGGCTACACCTTC
>-|TRBJ2-2|TRBV4-1|-
CASSQDLLGTRSSGELFF
TGCGCCAGCAGCCAAGATCTTCTAGGCACCAGATCCTCCGGGGAGCTGTTTTTT
>-|TRBJ1-2|TRBV5-6|TRBD1
CASSLATGEHGYTF
TGTGCCAGCAGCCTGGCGACAGGGGAGCATGGCTACACCTTC
>-|TRBJ1-4|TRBV7-2|-
CASSLAGAGRNEKLFF
TGTGCCAGCAGCTTAGCTGGGGCAGGGAGGAATGAAAAACTGTTTTTT
>once|TRBJ2-7|TRBV10-3|-
CAISSLGHGPYEQYF
TGTGCCATCAGTTCACTGGGACACGGGCCCTACGAGCAGTACTTC
>-|TRBJ1-5|TRBV6-6|TRBD1
CASSPLGTGVNQPQHF
TGTGCCAGCAGTCCCTTGGGGACAGGGGTCAATCAGCCCCAGCATTTT
>-|TRBJ1-5|TRBV15|-
CATSQGGPGPQHF
TGTGCCACCAGCCAGGGTGGCCCTGGGCCCCAGCATTTT
>few|TRBJ1-1|TRBV6-6|TRBD1
CASSPFTGGFTEAFF
TGTGCCAGCAGTCCCTTTACAGGGGGCTTCACTGAAGCTTTCTTT
>-|TRBJ1-2|TRBV30|TRBD1
CAWSTMTGAYGYTF
TGTGCCTGGAGCACGATGACAGGGGCTTATGGCTACACCTTC
>-|TRBJ1-4|TRBV10-3|TRBD1
CAISRTGGRDSATNEKLFF
TGTGCCATCAGCCGAACAGGGGGCCGAGATAGTGCAACTAATGAAAAACTGTTTTTT
>few|TRBJ1-6|TRBV6-1|-
CASNSMTGRDSPLHF
TGTGCCAGCAACTCGATGACAGGACGGGACTCACCCCTCCACTTT
>few|TRBJ2-3|TRBV5-1|-
CASSLSGGGTDTQYF
TGCGCCAGCAGCTTGTCTGGCGGGGGCACAGATACGCAGTATTTT
>-|TRBJ2-7|TRBV7-9|TRBD1
CASSKRDREYEQYF
TGTGCCAGCAGCAAGAGGGACAGGGAATACGAGCAGTACTTC
>-|TRBJ2-5|TRBV9|-
CASSPDGGETQYF
TGTGCCAGCAGCCCCGATGGAGGAGAGACCCAGTACTTC
>-|TRBJ1-5|TRBV10-2|TRBD1
CASSAGEGGAGNQPQHF
TGCGCCAGCAGTGCGGGAGAAGGGGGCGCGGGCAATCAGCCCCAGCATTTT
>-|TRBJ2-7|TRBV5-1|TRBD2
CASSPNLSGNSYEQYF
TGCGCCAGCAGCCCAAATCTTAGCGGGAACTCCTACGAGCAGTACTTC
>-|TRBJ2-1|TRBV9|TRBD2
CASRVRAGGIGEQFF
TGTGCCAGCAGGGTGCGCGCCGGGGGGATCGGTGAGCAGTTCTTC
>-|TRBJ2-1|TRBV5-1|-
CASSLGQASYNEQFF
TGCGCCAGCAGCTTGGGACAGGCCTCCTACAATGAGCAGTTCTTC
>once|TRBJ1-1|TRBV18|TRBD1
CASSADRGRFTEAFF
TGTGCCAGCTCAGCAGACAGGGGCCGTTTCACTGAAGCTTTCTTT
>few|TRBJ1-2|TRBV5-5|TRBD1
CASSRTGYYGYTF
TGTGCCAGCAGCAGGACAGGGTACTATGGCTACACCTTC
>few|TRBJ2-2|TRBV2|-
CASGSSINTGELFF
TGTGCCAGCGGGAGTAGCATTAACACCGGGGAGCTGTTTTTT
>once|TRBJ2-3|TRBV23-1|TRBD2
CASSYQAGGPNTQYF
TGCGCCAGCAGCTACCAAGCGGGAGGGCCGAATACGCAGTATTTT
>-|TRBJ2-5|TRBV19|-
CASRYRETQYF
TGTGCCAGTAGGTACAGGGAGACCCAGTACTTC
>once|TRBJ2-5|TRBV11-2|-
CASRPTQGETQYF
TGTGCCAGCAGACCCACGCAGGGAGAGACCCAGTACTTC
>-|TRBJ1-4|TRBV15|TRBD1
CATSGVKGAGEKLFF
TGTGCCACCAGCGGTGTTAAGGGGGCGGGTGAAAAACTGTTTTTT
>-|TRBJ2-5|TRBV7-9|-
CASRGWGQETQYF
TGTGCCAGCCGGGGATGGGGCCAAGAGACCCAGTACTTC
>-|TRBJ1-3|TRBV7-2|-
CASSLAGTTGNTIYF
TGTGCCAGCAGCTTAGCAGGGACAACTGGAAACACCATATATTTT
>-|TRBJ2-2|TRBV7-3|-
CASSPAGGMTDTGELFF
TGTGCCAGCAGCCCCGCCGGGGGAATGACGGACACCGGGGAGCTGTTTTTT
>-|TRBJ2-5|TRBV5-1|-
CASSLARGETQYF
TGCGCCAGCAGCTTGGCCCGGGGGGAGACCCAGTACTTC
>-|TRBJ2-2|TRBV5-1|-
CASSLSDTGELFF
TGCGCCAGCAGCTTGTCTGACACCGGGGAGCTGTTTTTT
>-|TRBJ2-7|TRBV4-1|TRBD1
CASSQGVRDRGHPSSYEQYF
TGCGCCAGCAGCCAAGGGGTTCGGGACAGGGGCCATCCGAGCTCCTACGAGCAGTACTTC
>-|TRBJ1-1|TRBV11-3|TRBD1
CASSPQGEATEAFF
TGTGCCAGCAGCCCCCAGGGGGAGGCCACTGAAGCTTTCTTT
>-|TRBJ2-7|TRBV18|TRBD1
CASGQGYEQYF
TGTGCCAGCGGACAGGGGTACGAGCAGTACTTC
>-|TRBJ2-1|TRBV18|TRBD2
CASSPYSSGGARTEQFF
TGTGCCAGCTCACCTTATTCTAGCGGGGGGGCCCGCACTGAGCAGTTCTTC
>-|TRBJ2-5|TRBV5-1|-
CASSLQAYQETQYF
TGCGCCAGCAGCTTACAGGCGTACCAAGAGACCCAGTACTTC